A selection of T cell receptor beta chains follows, all from one sample in a study of blood T cell repertoires in COVID-19. This table comes from immunoSEQ multiplex PCR, and its TCRdb copy is limited to in-frame clones, with some not included. The profile covers roughly 250,000 clones, with approximately 90% appearing a single time and 0.95% to 1% taken by the ten largest. Sequencing was carried out using peripheral blood. The receptors shown here come from a woman aged 40 to 55 who had recovered from COVID-19. Both conserved end residues are trimmed from each CDR3.

V: TRBV7-6; CDR3: ASSPGGGSAAYGYT
V: TRBV7-2; CDR3: ASSLKSGSKNIQY
V: TRBV5-6; CDR3: ASSPARAYGYT
V: TRBV9; CDR3: ASSPTGTPAPQH
V: TRBV24-1; CDR3: ATSDAGQASTDTQY
V: TRBV5-1; CDR3: ASSRGGVETQY
V: TRBV6-5; CDR3: ASSHGLVGEQY
V: TRBV21-1; CDR3: ARRLALLPGNEQF
V: TRBV11-2; CDR3: ASSPWQGNTGELF
V: TRBV7-2; CDR3: ASSLAGRGGEQF
V: TRBV7-9; CDR3: ASSLVAGGSTGELF
V: TRBV27; CDR3: ASSLRGQGKNQPQH
V: TRBV30; CDR3: AWGGNSYEQY
V: TRBV5-4; CDR3: ASSLVGGLAGTTQY
V: TRBV5-1; CDR3: ASSLGGPYEQY
V: TRBV19; CDR3: ASSGGGLAGGPSYEQY
V: TRBV29-1; CDR3: SVDDRGRGNYGYT
V: TRBV7-2; CDR3: ASPPAGGTNTGELF
V: TRBV2; CDR3: ASSVTGNSPLH
V: TRBV27; CDR3: ASSSSPGELF
V: TRBV7-9; CDR3: ASSHPTRDIGNTIY
V: TRBV5-4; CDR3: ASSLGGNYEQY
V: TRBV27; CDR3: ASSSPIPASGRGNEQF
V: TRBV27; CDR3: ASSLSANYGYT
V: TRBV19; CDR3: ASSIAGQGGNQPQH
V: TRBV5-4; CDR3: ASSWTGEDEKLF
V: TRBV10-3; CDR3: AISERGKGNEKLF
V: TRBV11-2; CDR3: ASRPDWGGADTQY
V: TRBV29-1; CDR3: SVPNMESPLSYNEQF
V: TRBV5-4; CDR3: ASSLGGTGNEKLF
V: TRBV4-3; CDR3: ASSQDADRGEKLF
V: TRBV5-1; CDR3: ASSSLGSGRYEQY
V: TRBV24-1; CDR3: ATSLRTGLGEKLF